This TCR beta chain emerged from a study of shared clonotypes between healthy human individuals. Sequencing used immunoSEQ multiplex PCR; TCRdb keeps in-frame clones, though not all of them. The sample includes around 500,000 clones, roughly 80% seen only once; the top ten take roughly an eighth. The germline gives CDR1 SGHVS, CDR2 FQNEAQ. CDR3 length: 16 residues. The V end lost 5 bases, the J end lost 0 bases, and 14 bases lay between the germline ends. The genes are TRBV7-8 and TRBJ2-1; tentatively, D is TRBD2 (5 bases). The receptor comes from a woman in her thirties or forties in good health. Some clones in this sample may be carry-over from other donors' samples. The specimen sequenced was PBMCs. The CDR3 bases are TGTGCCAGCAGCCCACTTAGCGCGAGCTCCTACAATGAGCAGTTCTTC. Its translation is CASSPLSASSYNEQFF.